This TCR beta chain was sequenced during a study of CD8+ T cells in alopecia areata. cDNA serving as the sequencing template came from extracted, reverse transcribed RNA. Repertoires were generated with immunoSEQ multiplex PCR, while TCRdb's copy carries only in-frame clones and drops some. Found here are 110,000 or so clones, roughly two thirds of them singletons; the top ten hold around 2.8%. The CDR3 has 15 amino acids. Per the germline V gene, CDR1 is SNHLY and CDR2 is FYNNEI. The V gene end was trimmed by 6 bases and the J gene end by 2 bases; junction bases not matched to a gene: 5. The TCR sequence derives from a human donor in good health. The V and J genes are TRBV2 and TRBJ2-3; 10 nucleotides agree with TRBD2. Sequenced input: CD4+ T cells sorted from blood. The CDR3 region has the DNA TGTGCCAGCAGAAGCGGGGGGGCTTCCACAGATACGCAGTATTTT. It encodes CASRSGGASTDTQYF.